Below, 25 T cell receptor beta chains from the same sample are listed, as sequenced in a study of blood T cells in healthy people across ages. The second PCR ran about 6 to 11 cycles with a sample-barcoded 5' primer and J-beta primers. TCRdb re-called the 5' RACE reads with MiXCR, one entry per CDR3 protein. The top ten clones hold over 20% of a sample with nearly 1 million distinct CDR3 sequences, roughly half of them seen once. The sample consisted of blood. The receptor source for this set is a woman in her sixties in good health.

Only a few counts were recorded for this clonotype. Here the CDR3 reads CSAKEGNSGANVLTF. CDR3 in DNA: TGCAGTGCTAAAGAAGGGAACTCTGGGGCCAACGTCCTGACTTTC. The genes are TRBV20-1 and TRBJ2-6, with D uncertain. The CDR3 has 15 amino acids. Germline V gene data show CDR1 as DFQATT and CDR2 as SNEGSKA (reference sequence). Trimming stripped 4 bases from V and 0 bases from J, with 10 bases between.

CDR3 coding DNA: TGCAGTGCTAGAGCCGGAGGGGCCTACGAGCAGTACTTC. Residues: CSARAGGAYEQYF. The rearrangement links TRBV20-1 to TRBJ2-7, with D possibly TRBD2 on 6 matching bases. Germline CDR1 DFQATT, CDR2 SNEGSKA (reference sequence). The CDR3 sequence is 13 residues long. Deletions cut 1 base from V and 2 bases from J, with 9 bases between.

The V call is TRBV7-9, the J call TRBJ2-1, with D unclear. V lost 1 base and J 10 bases, leaving 11 bases between the germline ends. Germline CDR1 SEHNR, CDR2 FQNEAQ (reference sequence). CDR3 length: 13 residues. The CDR3 sequence is CASSLGRSGEQFF. DNA of the CDR3: TGTGCCAGCAGCTTAGGGCGCTCGGGCGAGCAGTTCTTC.

The genes are TRBV29-1 and TRBJ1-2; D call uncertain. The V gene's germline CDR1 is SQVTM and CDR2 ANQGSEA. The V and J ends lost 3 bases and 1 base respectively, with 12 bases between them. This CDR3 is 14 amino acids long. The CDR3 here is CSVEPGEGNYGYTF. As DNA, the CDR3 is TGCAGCGTTGAGCCCGGGGAAGGTAACTATGGCTACACCTTC.

The CDR3 loop is CSGTGLQPSGEQYF. The CDR3 nucleotides read TGCAGTGGGACCGGGCTTCAACCTTCGGGCGAGCAGTACTTC. This chain connects TRBV20-1 to TRBJ2-7, with D uncertain. Germline V gene sequence: CDR1 DFQATT, CDR2 SNEGSKA (reference sequence). This CDR3 comprises 14 residues. Trimming cost V 7 bases and J 6 bases, with 22 bases left between them.

This clonotype was found a few times. CDR3 residues: CASSFFLEGTEETQYF. The CDR3 nucleotides are TGTGCCAGCAGCTTTTTTCTTGAAGGGACGGAAGAGACCCAGTACTTC. The chain links TRBV5-6 to TRBJ2-5; D possibly matches TRBD1 or TRBD2 (5 bases each). Trimming cost V 2 bases and J 3 bases, with 17 bases left between them. Germline loops: CDR1 SGHDT, CDR2 YYEEEE. There are 16 residues in the CDR3.

The CDR3 sequence is CASSPRTRIQETQYF. CDR3 in DNA: TGCGCCAGCAGCCCAAGGACTAGGATACAAGAGACCCAGTACTTC. The chain is built from TRBV5-1 and TRBJ2-5; 7 bases map to TRBD2. Germline V gene data show CDR1 as SGHRS and CDR2 as YFSETQ. This CDR3 has 15 amino acids. Trimming removed 4 bases from V and 2 bases from J; junction bases left unmatched: 8.

This clonotype occurred a few times. The chain links TRBV29-1 to TRBJ2-5; TRBD1 matches 7 bases. V was pared by 7 bases and J by 4 bases, with 12 bases of the junction left unmatched. Germline values: CDR1 SQVTM, CDR2 ANQGSEA. This CDR3 has 14 residues. CDR3 bases: TGCAGCGCCATGGAACAGGGGCTCGTAGAGACCCAGTACTTC. Translating gives CSAMEQGLVETQYF. The variable domain in full, completed from reference TRBV29-1 and TRBJ2-5, reads SAVISQKPSRDICQRGTSLTIQCQVDSQVTMMFWYRQQPGQSLTLIATANQGSEATYESGFVIDKFPISRPNLTFSTLTVSNMSPEDSSIYLCSAMEQGLVETQYFGPGTRLLVL.

This chain connects TRBV3-1 to TRBJ2-7, with unresolved D. The V and J ends lost 3 bases and 7 bases respectively, with 13 bases between them. The CDR3 is 13 amino acids. Germline V gene sequence: CDR1 LGHDT, CDR2 YNNKEL (reference sequence). The CDR3 is CASSQIPSGEQYF. The CDR3 nucleotides read TGTGCCAGCAGCCAGATCCCCTCCGGAGAGCAGTACTTC.

The genes are TRBV20-1 and TRBJ2-5, with 7 nucleotides matching TRBD2. The CDR3 has 15 amino acids. Germline V gene sequence: CDR1 DFQATT, CDR2 SNEGSKA (reference sequence). Unmatched junction bases numbered 11, after V lost 5 bases and J lost 2 bases. This CDR3 reads CSALLAANIQETQYF. For the CDR3, the DNA is TGCAGTGCTTTGCTAGCGGCCAATATACAAGAGACCCAGTACTTC.

This clonotype was detected only a few times. The J gene is TRBJ2-6, the V gene TRBV15; no firm D call. Per the germline V gene, CDR1 is LNHNV and CDR2 is YYDKDF (reference sequence). V was trimmed by 2 bases and J by 0 bases, leaving 11 bases between them. The CDR3 is 17 amino acids. DNA of the CDR3: TGTGCCACCAGCAGACCCAGGAGCTACTCTGGGGCCAACGTCCTGACTTTC. It yields the protein CATSRPRSYSGANVLTF.

The chain is built from TRBV3-1 and TRBJ1-2, with a possible D match to TRBD1 (6 bases). Trimming pared 3 bases from V and 1 base from J, leaving 12 bases between. This CDR3 contains 15 residues. Germline CDR1 and CDR2: LGHDT and YNNKEL (reference sequence). This CDR3 is CASSQTGAINYGYTF. DNA for the CDR3: TGTGCCAGCAGCCAGACGGGGGCAATTAACTATGGCTACACCTTC.

V and J are TRBV4-1 and TRBJ2-4; 8 bases fit TRBD1. The DNA end is more similar to TRBJ2-5, so the J call may be wrong. Germline V gene data show CDR1 as MGHRA and CDR2 as YSYEKL. This CDR3 contains 16 residues. The CDR3: CASSSQAWTGQETQYF. The CDR3 DNA sequence: TGCGCCAGCAGCTCCCAAGCATGGACAGGGCAAGAGACCCAGTACTTC.

The chain is built from TRBV6-2 or TRBV6-3 and TRBJ1-1; the D is unclear. The ends were cut back, 0 bases at V and 11 bases at J, with 7 bases in the middle. The CDR3 spans 11 residues. Germline V gene sequence: CDR1 MNHEY, CDR2 SVGEGT. The CDR3, as DNA: TGTGCCAGCAGTTACTCCGGTACGGCTTTCTTT. Encoded protein: CASSYSGTAFF.

The chain joins TRBV2 to TRBJ2-5; no reliable D call. The tail of the sequence fits TRBJ2-7 better, so the J call may be wrong. The germline gives CDR1 SNHLY, CDR2 FYNNEI. This CDR3 region has 15 residues. The CDR3 sequence is CASSETSARTYEQYF. As DNA, the CDR3 is TGTGCCAGCAGTGAAACGTCAGCGAGAACCTACGAGCAGTACTTC.

V gene TRBV28 combines with J gene TRBJ2-7; TRBD2 matches 8 bases. The germline V gene has CDR1 MDHEN and CDR2 SYDVKM. V lost 10 bases and J lost 4; bases outside the gene matches: 12. CDR3 length: 14 residues. The CDR3 DNA is TGTGCCATCACGAGGAGCGGGAGTGGGTACGAGCAGTACTTC. Protein product: CAITRSGSGYEQYF. Combining the CDR3 with reference TRBV28 and TRBJ2-7 gives the whole variable domain DVKVTQSSRYLVKRTGEKVFLECVQDMDHENMFWYRQDPGLGLRLIYFSYDVKMKEKGDIPEGYSVSREKKERFSLILESASTNQTSMYLCAITRSGSGYEQYFGPGTRLTVT.

The genes are TRBV12-3 or TRBV12-4 and TRBJ1-2; D might be TRBD1 (5 bases). V was pared by 5 bases and J by 7 bases, with 11 bases between. CDR3 size: 12 residues. CDR3: CASSPQGAGYTF. The CDR3 DNA follows: TGTGCCAGCAGTCCCCAGGGTGCTGGCTACACCTTC.

As to this clonotype: One end of the junction fails to match germline, which may point to a read error. The chain has TRBV18 and TRBJ2-5; the D gene is possibly TRBD2 (6 bases). This CDR3 comprises 15 residues. The germline CDR1 and CDR2 sequences are KGHSH and LQKENI. CDR3 protein: CASSPPGLPGETQYF. The CDR3, as DNA: TGCGCCAGCTCACCCCCTGGACTACCAGGAGAGACCCAGTACTTC.

In regard to this clonotype: One junction end disagrees with the germline gene, perhaps due to a read error. The genes are TRBV9 and TRBJ1-1; TRBD1 might be the D (6 bases). The CDR3 has 16 residues. CDR1 is SGDLS, CDR2 YYNGEE, per germline. The CDR3 sequence is CASSVGLGAGNAEAFF. As DNA, the CDR3 is TGTGCCAGCAGCGTAGGGTTGGGGGCGGGGAACGCTGAAGCTTTCTTT.

The genes are TRBV7-9 and TRBJ2-1, with D perhaps TRBD2 (5 bases). The J call may be in error: the DNA end matches TRBJ2-7 better. Germline CDR1 and CDR2: SEHNR and FQNEAQ (reference sequence). The CDR3 is 16 residues long. For the CDR3, the DNA is TGTGCCAGCAGCTCGACGACTTGCGGGTTACTCTACGAGCAGTACTTC. It translates to CASSSTTCGLLYEQYF.

The CDR3 loop is CASSFKAGSPTQYF. CDR3 in DNA: TGCGCCAGCAGCTTTAAAGCGGGGAGCCCTACGCAGTATTTT. This chain joins TRBV5-1 and TRBJ2-3, with 7 bases identical to TRBD2. Germline V CDR1 and CDR2: SGHRS, YFSETQ. V trimming: 2 bases; J trimming: 8 bases; junction bases outside the gene matches: 8. The length of the CDR3 is 14 residues.

V and J are TRBV7-2 and TRBJ2-7; TRBD1 matches 8 bases. V shed 4 bases, J shed 6 bases, and the junction held 5 bases outside the gene matches. This CDR3 region has 13 residues. Germline CDR1 SGHTA, CDR2 FQGNSA. The chain's CDR3 is CASSSTGGLEQYF. The CDR3 region has the DNA TGTGCCAGCAGCTCTACAGGGGGGCTCGAGCAGTACTTC.

The V and J genes are TRBV20-1 and TRBJ2-1; 14 bases fit TRBD2. Germline V gene sequence: CDR1 DFQATT, CDR2 SNEGSKA (reference sequence). V shed 4 bases and J 10 bases; nucleotides not matched to a gene: 9. The CDR3 consists of 15 residues. CDR3 sequence: CSAKPGLAGEREQFF. CDR3 in DNA: TGCAGTGCTAAACCGGGACTAGCGGGAGAACGGGAGCAGTTCTTC.

The chain employs TRBV5-1 and TRBJ2-7; possibly TRBD1 or TRBD2 for D (5 bases each). In germline, CDR1 is SGHRS, CDR2 YFSETQ. CDR3 size: 15 residues. Deletions cut 4 bases from V and 1 base from J, with 15 bases between. CDR3 nucleotide sequence: TGCGCCAGCAGCCCAGGGACGATTGGGTCCTACGAGCAGTACTTC. This encodes CASSPGTIGSYEQYF.

The genes are TRBV2 and TRBJ2-5; D not certain. The CDR3 contains 12 residues. Germline CDR1 SNHLY, CDR2 FYNNEI. The V end lost 3 bases, the J end lost 4 bases, and 6 bases lay between the germline ends. CDR3 bases: TGTGCCAGCAGTGAGCGGCTAGAGACCCAGTACTTC. Translation gives CASSERLETQYF. Complete variable domain (other parts from reference TRBV2 and TRBJ2-5): EPEVTQTPSHQVTQMGQEVILRCVPISNHLYFYWYRQILGQKVEFLVSFYNNEISEKSEIFDDQFSVERPDGSNFTLKIRSTKLEDSAMYFCASSERLETQYFGPGTRLLVL.